This passage covers 8 T cell receptor beta chains from one sample sequenced in a study of graft-versus-host responses after intestinal transplantation. These receptors are not linked to any known antigen. The data were produced by immunoSEQ multiplex PCR, yet TCRdb's version contains in-frame clones alone and is incomplete. The sample lists more than 90,000 clones, just under 95% occurring once. The material sequenced was unstimulated CD8+ T cells sorted from spleen or lymph node cells, taken before intestinal transplant. The origin of the receptors is a human donor who received an intestinal transplant.

J is TRBJ2-3 and V is TRBV5-4; 8 bases line up with TRBD2. Germline V lookup: CDR1 SGHNT, CDR2 YYREEE (reference sequence). V lost 0 bases to trimming and J lost 4 bases; unmatched junction nucleotides: 4. This CDR3 is 15 amino acids long. CDR3 region: CASSLDSGVADTQYF. Here the CDR3 DNA reads TGTGCCAGCAGCTTGGATAGCGGGGTGGCAGATACGCAGTATTTT.

On this clone itself: A read error may produce the germline difference seen at one junction end. The chain employs TRBV13 and TRBJ2-2, with TRBD1 matching over 7 bases. Germline V gives CDR1 PRHDT, CDR2 FYEKMQ (reference sequence). The CDR3 spans 12 residues. For the CDR3, the DNA is TGTGCCAGCAGCTTAGAGGCAGGGGGGCTGTTTTTT. Translation: CASSLEAGGLFF.

This chain links TRBV13 with TRBJ1-2, with a possible D match to TRBD1 (6 bases). This CDR3 comprises 17 residues. The germline V and J ends were trimmed by 2 bases and 2 bases, with 18 bases remaining between them. CDR1 is PRHDT, CDR2 FYEKMQ, per germline (reference sequence). The CDR3 nucleotides are TGTGCCAGCAGCTTAAGGTTCGAGGGAGGGGGAAACTATGGCTACACCTTC. Its protein is CASSLRFEGGGNYGYTF.

This chain joins TRBV25-1 and TRBJ2-5, with D hard to call. The DNA end is more similar to TRBJ2-7, so the J call may be wrong. The germline CDR1 and CDR2 sequences are MGHDK and SYGVNS. There are 12 residues in the CDR3. Here the CDR3 DNA reads TGTGCCAGCAGTGAATTAAGAGGCGAGCAGTACTTC. The encoded protein is CASSELRGEQYF.

The rearrangement links TRBV2 to TRBJ1-3; 10 positions agree with TRBD1. CDR3 length: 16 amino acids. With 6 bases clipped from V and 2 bases from J, the junction kept 7 bases outside the gene matches. Germline CDR1 and CDR2: SNHLY and FYNNEI. The CDR3 nucleotides are TGTGCCAGCAGGCAAAGACAGGGGGCTACTGGAAACACCATATATTTT. It is translated as CASRQRQGATGNTIYF.

V gene TRBV19 combines with J gene TRBJ2-5; the match to TRBD1 covers 8 bases. Gene TRBJ2-7 matches the end of the DNA better, so the J call may be wrong. The CDR3 sequence is 14 residues long. Germline values: CDR1 LNHDA, CDR2 SQIVND (reference sequence). The DNA for the CDR3 is TGTGCCAGTAGTATCGGCGGACAGGGATACGAGCAGTACTTC. This translates into CASSIGGQGYEQYF.

The chain has TRBV5-1 and TRBJ1-2; D is ambiguous. The V gene's germline CDR1 is SGHRS and CDR2 YFSETQ. This CDR3 region has 18 residues. Deletions cut 0 bases from V and 8 bases from J, with 26 bases between. The CDR3 is CASSLVSVIGEGRRGYTF. CDR3 nucleotide sequence: TGCGCCAGCAGCTTGGTGTCCGTCATCGGCGAGGGTCGGAGGGGCTACACCTTC.

This rearrangement joins TRBV6-5 to TRBJ2-1; D possibly corresponds to TRBD2 (6 bases). Germline CDR1 reads MNHEY; CDR2 reads SVGAGI. The CDR3 has 13 amino acids. The ends were cut back, 6 bases at V and 6 bases at J, with 12 bases in the middle. The CDR3 nucleotides read TGTGCCAGCAGCCCCGGGGGACTCAATGAGCAGTTCTTC. Its translation: CASSPGGLNEQFF.